The source of this T cell receptor beta chain is a study of T cell responses to AZD1222 COVID-19 vaccine. Study-level findings and limits: Repertoires were obtained solely post-peak T cell response. Donors were mostly white British, more females; clonal diversity possibly underestimated.

TCRdb's table, derived via immunoSEQ multiplex PCR, lists solely in-frame clones and lacks some. This table has roughly 120,000 clones, over 75% appearing once. Trimming took off 0 bases at V and 2 bases at J, with 11 bases between the two ends. The CDR3 spans 15 residues. In germline, CDR1 is MNHGY, CDR2 SVAAGI. This clone was seen only once. Its specificity is unknown. This sequence joins TRBV6-9 and TRBJ2-7; D is perhaps TRBD2 (6 bases). The sequencing used peripheral blood, collected on day 0 of AZD1222 vaccination. This TCR came from an adult in good health. For the CDR3, the DNA is TGTGCCAGCAGTTATTCGGATGGAGGGACCTACGAGCAGTACTTC. Amino acid sequence: CASSYSDGGTYEQYF.